This record looks at one TCR beta chain sequence and its context. The antigen remains undetermined. The sample originates from a study of CD4+ T cells in melanoma. Study outcomes and limitations: In melanoma, neoantigen-specific CD4+ T cells reportedly differed in differentiation state.

The CDR3 length is 17 residues. J was trimmed by 3 bases and V by 2 bases; bases with no gene match: 9. Germline CDR1 reads MNHNS; CDR2 reads SASEGT. TCRdb's table, derived via immunoSEQ multiplex PCR, lists solely in-frame clones and lacks some. The sample contains some 110,000 clones, about 90% of which appear only once. The V call is TRBV6-1, the J call TRBJ2-1; 8 bases align to TRBD2. The source is a human donor with melanoma. Sequenced material: peripheral blood. This CDR3 reads CASSETSGSSFYNEQFF. CDR3 nucleotide sequence: TGTGCCAGCAGTGAAACTAGCGGATCTAGTTTCTACAATGAGCAGTTCTTC.